The 30 T cell receptor beta chains given below trace back to one sample, sequenced in a study of vaccination and CD4 T cells after COVID-19. Cultured CD4+ T cells had their DNA profiled by the Oncomine TCR Beta short-read assay. TCRdb called the PCR reads again in MiXCR, with one record for every CDR3 protein. The sample carries approximately 15,000 distinct CDR3 sequences, less than 50% recorded once. Regarding treatment: 10-day PBMC culture with coronavirus spike peptide pools or control peptides (ViraFEST assay). Their cognate antigens are unknown. The sample taken for sequencing was CD4+ T cells from blood, cultured in vitro. These receptors all stem from a human donor who had recovered from COVID-19.

This chain uses TRBV6-1 with TRBJ2-2, with D unresolved. Germline lookup yields CDR1 MNHNS and CDR2 SASEGT. V was pared by 8 bases and J by 0 bases, with 13 bases between. The CDR3 sequence is 15 residues long. In DNA form, the CDR3 reads TGTGCCAGCTCCCCTATGGGGACGAACACCGGGGAGCTGTTTTTT. Amino acid sequence: CASSPMGTNTGELFF.

This sequence joins TRBV5-1 and TRBJ2-1; 7 nucleotides agree with TRBD2. This CDR3 is 13 amino acids long. V shed 0 bases, J shed 8 bases, and the junction held 2 bases outside the gene matches. CDR1 is SGHRS and CDR2 is YFSETQ in the germline V gene. The chain's CDR3 is CASSLGTSDEQFF. In DNA, the CDR3 is TGCGCCAGCAGCTTGGGGACTAGTGATGAGCAGTTCTTC.

This clonotype was picked up a small number of times. J is TRBJ2-1 and V is TRBV20-1, with 13 bases lining up with TRBD2. CDR1 and CDR2 from the germline V gene are DFQATT and SNEGSKA (reference sequence). Losses at the gene ends were 5 bases for V and 7 bases for J; bases not matched to a gene: 11. There are 16 residues in the CDR3. CDR3 protein: CSARQIGLAGVNEQFF. The CDR3 bases are TGCAGTGCTCGCCAGATCGGACTAGCGGGAGTAAATGAGCAGTTCTTC.

The sample holds a few counts of this clonotype. The J gene is TRBJ2-7, the V gene TRBV6-1, with D possibly TRBD2 on 5 matching bases. Deletions cut 10 bases from V and 3 bases from J, with 19 bases between. The germline CDR1 and CDR2 sequences are MNHNS and SASEGT. The CDR3 is 14 residues long. The CDR3: CATTPRGSRYEQYF. In DNA, the CDR3 is TGTGCCACCACCCCGCGAGGGTCTCGCTACGAGCAGTACTTC.

There are a few counts of this clonotype. The chain combines TRBV10-2 with TRBJ1-1, with D uncertain. The CDR3 is 16 residues long. Between the trimmed V and J ends, which lost 2 bases and 3 bases, there was a span of 16 bases. Germline CDR1 reads WSHSY; CDR2 reads SAAADI. The CDR3 sequence is CASSEIGWFGDTEAFF. DNA for the CDR3: TGCGCCAGCAGTGAGATTGGGTGGTTTGGTGACACTGAAGCTTTCTTT.

This clonotype was found a few times. The chain couples TRBV20-1 to TRBJ1-1; D not resolved. V was pared by 3 bases and J by 4 bases, with 6 bases between. Germline V lookup: CDR1 DFQATT, CDR2 SNEGSKA (reference sequence). The CDR3 runs 11 residues. The CDR3 is CSASRATEAFF. CDR3 sequence (DNA): TGCAGTGCTAGCCGGGCCACTGAAGCTTTCTTT.

The chain combines TRBV18 with TRBJ2-2; tentatively, D is TRBD1 or TRBD2 (5 bases each). CDR1 and CDR2 from the germline V gene are KGHSH and LQKENI. CDR3 size: 16 residues. V was shortened by 1 base and J by 4 bases, with 13 bases between the two germline ends. CDR3 bases: TGTGCCAGCTCACCACTACTGGACGGGGCCACCGGGGAGCTGTTTTTT. As protein: CASSPLLDGATGELFF. Complete variable domain (other parts from reference TRBV18 and TRBJ2-2): NAGVMQNPRHLVRRRGQEARLRCSPMKGHSHVYWYRQLPEEGLKFMVYLQKENIIDESGMPKERFSAEFPKEGPSILRIQQVVRGDSAAYFCASSPLLDGATGELFFGEGSRLTVL.

This clonotype showed up just a few times. The chain recombines TRBV7-8 with TRBJ1-2, with D possibly being TRBD1 (5 bases). The CDR3 loop spans 13 amino acids. Germline lookup yields CDR1 SGHVS and CDR2 FQNEAQ. V was shortened by 4 bases and J by 7 bases, with 13 bases between the two germline ends. In nucleotides, the CDR3 is TGTGCCAGCAGCTATGACAGATCCCGTGGCTACACCTTC. Its protein product is CASSYDRSRGYTF.

The table lists this clonotype with a count of one. CDR3 sequence: CSAREGQGGEKLFF. The CDR3 DNA reads TGCAGTGCTAGAGAGGGACAGGGTGGGGAAAAACTGTTTTTT. The V and J genes are TRBV20-1 and TRBJ1-4, with 9 bases aligning to TRBD1. CDR3 length equals 14 residues. Germline assignment: CDR1 DFQATT and CDR2 SNEGSKA (reference sequence). V lost 0 bases and J lost 8; bases outside the gene matches: 4.

The rearrangement links TRBV6-1 to TRBJ2-7, with TRBD1 identical over 9 bases. Per germline, CDR1 MNHNS and CDR2 SASEGT. V lost 2 bases, J lost 5 bases, and 10 bases stayed unmatched. This CDR3 comprises 16 residues. The CDR3, as DNA: TGTGCCAGCAGTGAACGAACCGGGACAGGGTACCACGAGCAGTACTTC. Encoded protein: CASSERTGTGYHEQYF.

This rearrangement joins TRBV5-6 to TRBJ1-2; 8 nucleotides match TRBD1. Germline assignment: CDR1 SGHDT and CDR2 YYEEEE. The CDR3 is made up of 14 amino acids. The V and J ends lost 5 bases and 4 bases, in that order; junction bases with no gene match: 7. This chain's CDR3 is CASSLQGVAYGYTF. CDR3 DNA: TGTGCCAGCAGTCTACAGGGGGTGGCCTATGGCTACACCTTC.

The chain uses TRBV28 and TRBJ2-7; D tentatively reads TRBD1 or TRBD2 (5 bases each). This CDR3 is built from 15 residues. Per germline, CDR1 MDHEN and CDR2 SYDVKM. V was clipped by 5 bases and J by 2 bases, with 16 bases between them. Here the CDR3 reads CASSERRGVTYEQYF. DNA for the CDR3: TGTGCCAGCAGTGAACGCAGAGGGGTTACCTACGAGCAGTACTTC.

This clonotype showed up just a few times. The gene calls are TRBV2 and TRBJ1-1; unclear D gene. The CDR3 length is 13 residues. V dropped 6 bases and J dropped 4 bases, with 12 bases sitting between them. CDR1 and CDR2 (germline): SNHLY, FYNNEI. The CDR3 sequence is CASSLSSATEAFF. The CDR3 bases are TGTGCCAGCAGCCTTTCCTCTGCCACTGAAGCTTTCTTT.

This chain links TRBV28 with TRBJ1-3; no clear D gene. This CDR3 has 13 amino acids. Germline V gene data show CDR1 as MDHEN and CDR2 as SYDVKM. V dropped 6 bases and J dropped 4 bases, with 10 bases sitting between them. The CDR3 DNA reads as TGTGCCAGCAGAACGGAGGGCGGAAACACCATATATTTT. Protein product: CASRTEGGNTIYF.

J is TRBJ2-5 and V is TRBV24-1, with D hard to call. Germline V gene lookup returns CDR1 KGHDR and CDR2 SFDVKD. The CDR3 has 14 residues. Trimming took off 5 bases at V and 2 bases at J, with 11 bases between the two ends. CDR3 DNA sequence: TGTGCCACCAGTGGTCCTCTGGGGCAAGAGACCCAGTACTTC. Protein sequence: CATSGPLGQETQYF.

This clonotype occurred a few times. The chain has TRBV27 and TRBJ1-5; D is uncertain. Germline V gives CDR1 MNHEY, CDR2 SMNVEV (reference sequence). The CDR3 runs 14 residues. Between the trimmed V and J ends, which lost 6 bases and 3 bases, there was a span of 12 bases. CDR3 in amino acids: CASSRSRNNQPQHF. Here the CDR3 DNA reads TGTGCCAGCAGCCGGTCCAGGAACAATCAGCCCCAGCATTTT.

This chain connects TRBV7-9 to TRBJ2-5; 9 positions match TRBD2. Germline lookup yields CDR1 SEHNR and CDR2 FQNEAQ (reference sequence). J was trimmed by 5 bases and V by 6 bases; bases with no gene match: 7. The CDR3 has 14 residues. The DNA of the CDR3 is TGTGCCAGCAGTTTGGGGACTAGCACGGAGACCCAGTACTTC. Its protein product is CASSLGTSTETQYF.

The genes are TRBV20-1 and TRBJ1-1; TRBD1 matches at 8 bases. Trimming at V came to 6 bases and at J to 1 base, leaving 10 bases not matched to a gene. The CDR3 is 15 amino acids. Germline values: CDR1 DFQATT, CDR2 SNEGSKA (reference sequence). DNA for the CDR3: TGCAGTGCATCCGGACAGGGAGCGGGGAACACTGAAGCTTTCTTT. Translating gives CSASGQGAGNTEAFF.

The J gene is TRBJ2-3, the V gene TRBV7-9; D tentatively reads TRBD1 or TRBD2 (5 bases each). This CDR3 spans 14 amino acids. Deletions cut 1 base from V and 4 bases from J, with 9 bases between. Germline loops: CDR1 SEHNR, CDR2 FQNEAQ (reference sequence). The CDR3 loop reads CASSLVPGPDTQYF. CDR3 DNA sequence: TGTGCCAGCAGCTTAGTCCCGGGGCCAGATACGCAGTATTTT.

By proportion, this clonotype is medium-sized. This chain links TRBV25-1 with TRBJ1-6; tentative D call: TRBD1 (5 bases). The CDR3 is 17 amino acids. The germline V gene encodes CDR1 MGHDK and CDR2 SYGVNS. The V end lost 1 base, the J end lost 0 bases, and 10 bases lay between the germline ends. CDR3 protein: CASSESGLSSYNSPLHF. CDR3 coding DNA: TGTGCCAGCAGTGAATCGGGGCTGAGCTCCTATAATTCACCCCTCCACTTT.

This clonotype has only one observation. The chain is built from TRBV6-2 or TRBV6-3 and TRBJ1-1; a weak D match, TRBD1 (6 bases). There are 14 residues in the CDR3. Germline loops: CDR1 MNHEY, CDR2 SVGEGT. Deletions cut 5 bases from V and 6 bases from J, with 16 bases between. The CDR3 nucleotides are TGTGCCAGCAGTAAGGACAGAGCCGCGTCTGAAGCTTTCTTT. Amino acid sequence: CASSKDRAASEAFF.

This clonotype was seen more than once but under ten times. CDR3 sequence (DNA): TGTGCCAGCAGCTTAGCGGTCAGCTCCTACAATGAGCAGTTCTTC. As protein: CASSLAVSSYNEQFF. The rearrangement uses TRBV7-2 and TRBJ2-1; D remains ambiguous. The CDR3 length is 15 residues. Deletions cut 0 bases from V and 0 bases from J, with 6 bases between. CDR1 and CDR2 (germline): SGHTA, FQGNSA. The full variable domain, its missing parts supplied by reference TRBV7-2 and TRBJ2-1, is GAGVSQSPSNKVTEKGKDVELRCDPISGHTALYWYRQSLGQGLEFLIYFQGNSAPDKSGLPSDRFSAERTGGSVSTLTIQRTQQEDSAVYLCASSLAVSSYNEQFFGPGTRLTVL.

This clonotype was seen a few times. V gene TRBV19 combines with J gene TRBJ2-2; 10 nucleotides match TRBD2. J lost 6 bases, V lost 4 bases, and 2 bases had no gene match. The germline V gene encodes CDR1 LNHDA and CDR2 SQIVND (reference sequence). CDR3 length equals 14 residues. The CDR3 DNA sequence: TGTGCCAGTAGTAGGCTAGCGGGAGCCGGGGAGCTGTTTTTT. Translated, it gives CASSRLAGAGELFF.

In its sample, this clonotype was seen a few times. The chain links TRBV12-3 or TRBV12-4 to TRBJ2-5; 11 bases align to TRBD2. V shed 4 bases, J shed 5 bases, and the junction held 12 bases outside the gene matches. The CDR3 is 17 residues long. The CDR3 DNA is TGTGCCAGCAGTTGGGGGGTAGCGGGAGGGATGTGGGAGACCCAGTACTTC. It translates to CASSWGVAGGMWETQYF.

The chain employs TRBV7-3 and TRBJ1-1; D possibly corresponds to TRBD1 (5 bases). The CDR3 length is 13 residues. Trimming left V 1 base short and J 8 bases short, with 11 bases between. Per germline, CDR1 SGHTA and CDR2 FQGTGA. CDR3 residues: CASSLNQGREAFF. The CDR3 bases are TGTGCCAGCAGCTTAAATCAGGGCAGGGAAGCTTTCTTT. Drawing the rest from reference TRBV7-3 and TRBJ1-1, the complete variable domain is GAGVSQTPSNKVTEKGKYVELRCDPISGHTALYWYRQSLGQGPEFLIYFQGTGAADDSGLPNDRFFAVRPEGSVSTLKIQRTERGDSAVYLCASSLNQGREAFFGQGTRLTVV.

This clonotype was observed a handful of times. This chain uses TRBV27 with TRBJ2-7; TRBD1 might be the D (5 bases). Deletions cut 3 bases from V and 4 bases from J, with 10 bases between. Germline loops: CDR1 MNHEY, CDR2 SMNVEV (reference sequence). CDR3 length: 13 residues. DNA of the CDR3: TGTGCCAGCAGTTTGAGACAGCGTTACGAGCAGTACTTC. Residues: CASSLRQRYEQYF.

This chain connects TRBV20-1 to TRBJ2-1, with D unclear. The CDR3 spans 15 residues. Deletions cut 0 bases from V and 2 bases from J, with 11 bases between. CDR1 and CDR2 (germline): DFQATT, SNEGSKA (reference sequence). CDR3 DNA sequence: TGCAGTGCTAGAGATGGCCGGGTGACCTACAATGAGCAGTTCTTC. Translating it yields CSARDGRVTYNEQFF.

The chain has TRBV6-1 and TRBJ1-6; no clear D gene. From germline, CDR1 is MNHNS and CDR2 SASEGT. V was trimmed by 6 bases and J by 9 bases, leaving 21 bases between them. The length of the CDR3 is 16 residues. CDR3 DNA: TGTGCCAGCAGCCCAAGGTCTGAGGCGCTCCCTTCACCCCTCCACTTT. Protein product: CASSPRSEALPSPLHF.

The V gene is TRBV18, the J gene TRBJ2-5, with 10 bases lining up with TRBD1. CDR3 length: 13 residues. Germline V gene sequence: CDR1 KGHSH, CDR2 LQKENI. Trimming cost V 5 bases and J 5 bases; bases outside gene matches: 2. The DNA for the CDR3 is TGTGCCAGCTCAATGACAGGGGGCGAGACCCAGTACTTC. This codes for CASSMTGGETQYF.

This clonotype was seen a handful of times. The chain employs TRBV7-8 and TRBJ2-3, with D perhaps matching TRBD2 (6 bases). Germline V lookup: CDR1 SGHVS, CDR2 FQNEAQ. V lost 5 bases and J 0 bases, leaving 12 bases between the germline ends. This CDR3 comprises 15 residues. The CDR3 protein is CASSRSGTSTDTQYF. The CDR3, as DNA: TGTGCCAGCAGCCGTAGCGGTACTAGCACAGATACGCAGTATTTT.